Following are 24 T cell receptor beta chains from one sample sequenced in a study of beta chain features in type 1 diabetes. Expressed TCRB transcripts were sequenced after all isolated RNA was converted to cDNA. Sequencing was performed with immunoSEQ multiplex PCR; in TCRdb, only in-frame clones are kept and a portion is missing. The table lists over 350,000 clones, about 16% of them singletons, with roughly 0.019% in the top ten. The sequenced sample consisted of naive CD4+ T cells from blood. The receptors were gathered from a woman under 30 in good health.

V is TRBV9 and J is TRBJ2-1; TRBD2 aligns across 13 bases. Looked up from germline, CDR1 is SGDLS and CDR2 is YYNGEE. The CDR3 has 22 residues. J was trimmed by 1 base and V by 0 bases; bases with no gene match: 16. CDR3 DNA: TGTGCCAGCAGCGTAGCTGTAGGGGCACTAGCGGGAGGGCCTATGTCCTACAATGAGCAGTTCTTC. Amino acids: CASSVAVGALAGGPMSYNEQFF.

The chain uses TRBV25-1 and TRBJ2-5, with 7 positions matching TRBD2. Germline-derived CDR1 and CDR2 are MGHDK and SYGVNS. The CDR3 sequence is 13 residues long. J gave up 5 bases and V 5 bases, and 5 bases lay outside the gene matches. CDR3 nucleotides: TGTGCCAGCAGTATTGCCGGGGGGGAGACCCAGTACTTC. It encodes CASSIAGGETQYF.

The chain joins TRBV15 to TRBJ2-1; tentatively, D is TRBD2 (5 bases). CDR1 is LNHNV, CDR2 YYDKDF, per germline (reference sequence). Between the trimmed V and J ends, which lost 3 bases and 0 bases, there was a span of 15 bases. The CDR3 covers 17 residues. For the CDR3, the DNA is TGTGCCACCAGCAGGGCACCAACTAGTGGCTCCTACAATGAGCAGTTCTTC. Translated: CATSRAPTSGSYNEQFF.

The rearrangement joins TRBV28 to TRBJ1-2, with TRBD1 identical over 7 bases. CDR3 size: 15 residues. Trimming removed 6 bases from V and 4 bases from J; junction bases left unmatched: 11. Germline V gene data show CDR1 as MDHEN and CDR2 as SYDVKM. CDR3 bases: TGTGCCAGCAGGACCGGGACAGATGACACCTATGGCTACACCTTC. Amino acid sequence: CASRTGTDDTYGYTF.

The chain carries TRBV9 and TRBJ2-5, with TRBD2 matching 12 bases. CDR3 length equals 14 residues. Germline values: CDR1 SGDLS, CDR2 YYNGEE. The trim removed 6 bases at V and 4 bases at J, leaving 4 bases unmatched. This CDR3 is CASTRLAGVETQYF. The CDR3 DNA reads TGTGCCAGCACTAGACTAGCGGGAGTAGAGACCCAGTACTTC.

The CDR3 DNA follows: TGTGCCTGGAGTCCTTCAGATACGCAGTATTTT. This sequence encodes CAWSPSDTQYF. This chain links TRBV30 with TRBJ2-3; D uncertain. Germline V lookup: CDR1 GTSNPN, CDR2 SVGIG (reference sequence). The V and J ends lost 2 bases and 4 bases respectively, with 4 bases between them. This CDR3 region has 11 residues.

This chain uses TRBV13 with TRBJ2-3; 14 bases line up with TRBD2. V trimming: 4 bases; J trimming: 3 bases; junction bases outside the gene matches: 9. The CDR3 runs 18 residues. CDR1 and CDR2 from the germline V gene are PRHDT and FYEKMQ (reference sequence). CDR3 protein: CASSSGLAGDPGTDTQYF. Written as DNA, the CDR3 is TGTGCCAGCAGCTCGGGACTAGCGGGAGATCCAGGGACAGATACGCAGTATTTT.

This clone has just a few counts. The J gene is TRBJ2-1, the V gene TRBV6-5, with D possibly being TRBD2 (6 bases). V gave up 6 bases and J gave up 4 bases, with 10 bases separating them. This CDR3 spans 13 amino acids. CDR1 and CDR2 (germline): MNHEY, SVGAGI. This chain's CDR3 is CASRDGRYNEQFF. As DNA, the CDR3 is TGTGCCAGCAGAGATGGGAGGTACAATGAGCAGTTCTTC.

The V call is TRBV14, the J call TRBJ2-1; TRBD2 might be the D (6 bases). The CDR3 is 17 amino acids. Deletions cut 3 bases from V and 0 bases from J, with 15 bases between. Per germline, CDR1 SGHDN and CDR2 FVKESK. The CDR3 DNA is TGTGCCAGCAGCCAGGGTTGGGGACTGGGCTCCTACAATGAGCAGTTCTTC. Residues: CASSQGWGLGSYNEQFF. The variable domain in full, completed from reference TRBV14 and TRBJ2-1, reads EAGVTQFPSHSVIEKGQTVTLRCDPISGHDNLYWYRRVMGKEIKFLLHFVKESKQDESGMPNNRFLAERTGGTYSTLKVQPAELEDSGVYFCASSQGWGLGSYNEQFFGPGTRLTVL.

This clone turned up a few times. The rearrangement links TRBV28 to TRBJ2-1, with D hard to call. The CDR3 covers 16 residues. Trimming removed 2 bases from V and 0 bases from J, with 11 bases in between. CDR1 MDHEN and CDR2 SYDVKM come from the germline V gene. CDR3 residues: CASSLPSPSSYNEQFF. DNA of the CDR3: TGTGCCAGCAGTTTACCCAGTCCTAGCTCCTACAATGAGCAGTTCTTC.

This clone was observed a few times. The rearrangement uses TRBV4-1 and TRBJ2-1, with 7 bases aligning to TRBD1. Trimming at V came to 5 bases and at J to 4 bases, leaving 14 bases not matched to a gene. The CDR3 spans 17 residues. The germline V gene encodes CDR1 MGHRA and CDR2 YSYEKL. This CDR3 is CASSADPTGTVYNEQFF. The CDR3 region has the DNA TGCGCCAGCAGCGCAGACCCAACCGGGACAGTGTACAATGAGCAGTTCTTC.

The table lists this clone with a few counts. The rearrangement links TRBV2 to TRBJ2-7; the match to TRBD1 covers 9 bases. The V gene's germline CDR1 is SNHLY and CDR2 FYNNEI. Germline trimming cut 6 bases from V and 0 bases from J; bases unmatched to any gene: 6. CDR3 length: 15 amino acids. The CDR3 nucleotides are TGTGCCAGCAGGCCCGGGACAGGGAGCTCCTACGAGCAGTACTTC. It translates to CASRPGTGSSYEQYF.

The chain combines TRBV5-1 with TRBJ2-1; 10 bases line up with TRBD1. Germline V gene lookup returns CDR1 SGHRS and CDR2 YFSETQ. The CDR3 sequence is 16 residues long. Losses at the gene ends were 3 bases for V and 4 bases for J; bases not matched to a gene: 7. The CDR3 nucleotides read TGCGCCAGCAGCTGGGACGGACAGGGGGTTTACAATGAGCAGTTCTTC. Translation gives CASSWDGQGVYNEQFF.

The gene calls are TRBV13 and TRBJ2-7; 14 bases are a match to TRBD2. From germline, CDR1 is PRHDT and CDR2 FYEKMQ (reference sequence). V lost 2 bases and J lost 0; bases outside the gene matches: 15. The CDR3 has 21 amino acids. DNA of the CDR3: TGTGCCAGCAGCTTAAGTTTCCTGGGACTAGCGGGAGCGATTAGCTCCTACGAGCAGTACTTC. It codes for CASSLSFLGLAGAISSYEQYF.

Only a few counts were recorded for this clone. Other DNA sequences in this sample translate to the same CDR3. This rearrangement joins TRBV2 to TRBJ2-5; D may be TRBD1 (5 bases). CDR1 and CDR2 (germline): SNHLY, FYNNEI. V gave up 1 base and J gave up 4 bases, with 7 bases separating them. The CDR3 is 13 amino acids. The CDR3 sequence: CASSEGRVETQYF. The DNA of the CDR3 is TGTGCCAGCAGTGAAGGCAGGGTAGAGACCCAGTACTTC. The full variable domain, rest sourced from reference TRBV2 and TRBJ2-5, is EPEVTQTPSHQVTQMGQEVILRCVPISNHLYFYWYRQILGQKVEFLVSFYNNEISEKSEIFDDQFSVERPDGSNFTLKIRSTKLEDSAMYFCASSEGRVETQYFGPGTRLLVL.

In its sample, this clone was seen a few times. The genes are TRBV6-5 and TRBJ1-1; D unresolved. This CDR3 has 15 amino acids. Germline V lookup: CDR1 MNHEY, CDR2 SVGAGI. The V and J ends lost 6 bases and 1 base respectively, with 15 bases between them. CDR3 in DNA: TGTGCCAGCAGCAGTGCTCAACAGAAGAACACTGAAGCTTTCTTT. Its translation is CASSSAQQKNTEAFF.

The V gene is TRBV18, the J gene TRBJ1-1; D remains ambiguous. The CDR3 spans 15 residues. Germline V gene lookup returns CDR1 KGHSH and CDR2 LQKENI. V was clipped by 9 bases and J by 1 base, with 18 bases between them. CDR3 residues: CASLLSRSRNTEAFF. The CDR3 DNA follows: TGTGCCAGTCTTCTTAGCCGGTCGAGGAACACTGAAGCTTTCTTT.

V and J are TRBV2 and TRBJ2-7; 8 bases are shared with TRBD1. Germline CDR1 is SNHLY and CDR2 is FYNNEI. The CDR3 runs 15 residues. The trim removed 1 base at V and 3 bases at J, leaving 5 bases unmatched. CDR3 protein: CASSEGRGQIYEQYF. DNA of the CDR3: TGTGCCAGCAGTGAAGGCAGGGGGCAAATCTACGAGCAGTACTTC.

The chain is built from TRBV30 and TRBJ1-1, with a possible D match to TRBD1 (5 bases). Germline V gives CDR1 GTSNPN, CDR2 SVGIG (reference sequence). Trimming pared 1 base from V and 0 bases from J, leaving 12 bases between. The CDR3 runs 15 residues. DNA for the CDR3: TGTGCCTGGAGTGCAGGGCCAGGCTTGAACACTGAAGCTTTCTTT. Amino acids: CAWSAGPGLNTEAFF. Together with reference TRBV30 and TRBJ1-1, the CDR3 gives the full variable domain: SQTIHQWPATLVQPVGSPLSLECTVEGTSNPNLYWYRQAAGRGLQLLFYSVGIGQISSEVPQNLSASRPQDRQFILSSKKLLLSDSGFYLCAWSAGPGLNTEAFFGQGTRLTVV.

The V and J genes are TRBV7-2 and TRBJ2-2; unclear D gene. The V gene lost 3 bases and the J gene lost 4 bases, with 9 bases spanning the gap. CDR3 length: 14 residues. Germline V gene sequence: CDR1 SGHTA, CDR2 FQGNSA. The CDR3 loop is CASSLVSGTGELFF. CDR3 in DNA: TGTGCCAGCAGCTTGGTATCAGGCACCGGGGAGCTGTTTTTT.

The chain joins TRBV9 to TRBJ2-7; 8 bases are shared with TRBD1. Germline V gives CDR1 SGDLS, CDR2 YYNGEE. The CDR3 has 15 residues. V dropped 2 bases and J dropped 6; count of bases not matched to a gene: 10. The CDR3: CASSVASGTGGEQYF. The CDR3, as DNA: TGTGCCAGCAGCGTGGCCTCCGGGACAGGCGGCGAGCAGTACTTC.

This clone was counted a few times. The rearrangement links TRBV5-1 to TRBJ2-5; D gene unclear. The CDR3 covers 11 residues. CDR1 SGHRS and CDR2 YFSETQ come from the germline V gene. V was clipped by 2 bases and J by 6 bases, with 5 bases between them. The CDR3 here is CASSFFQTQYF. The CDR3 nucleotides read TGCGCCAGCAGCTTCTTTCAGACCCAGTACTTC.

V usage is TRBV30 and J usage is TRBJ2-1; 8 nucleotides line up with TRBD1. Germline trimming cut 3 bases from V and 1 base from J; bases unmatched to any gene: 8. The CDR3 length is 16 residues. Germline V gene sequence: CDR1 GTSNPN, CDR2 SVGIG (reference sequence). The DNA for the CDR3 is TGTGCCTGGAGCGGGCAGGGGGCAAGGTCCTACAATGAGCAGTTCTTC. Translated: CAWSGQGARSYNEQFF.

This rearrangement joins TRBV2 to TRBJ2-7, with D tentatively TRBD1 (6 bases). V gave up 5 bases and J gave up 6 bases, with 8 bases separating them. The CDR3 contains 11 residues. Germline values: CDR1 SNHLY, CDR2 FYNNEI. CDR3 residues: CASSSDSEQYF. The CDR3 DNA follows: TGTGCCAGCAGTTCGGACAGCGAGCAGTACTTC.